This T cell receptor (beta chain) is from a study of shared clonotypes between healthy human individuals. The protocol was immunoSEQ multiplex PCR, while the TCRdb copy is restricted to in-frame clones and leaves out a portion. The sample shows some 1,100,000 clones, around 82% of them seen only once. The germline gives CDR1 KGHSH, CDR2 LQKENI. V lost 6 bases and J 4 bases, leaving 10 bases between the germline ends. CDR3 length equals 12 residues. This clone was observed a few times. This same CDR3 is encoded by further DNA sequences in the sample. V usage is TRBV18 and J usage is TRBJ2-7; D is uncertain. Sequenced: memory CD4+ T cells from PBMCs. Subset defined: CD45RA-negative fraction. The source is a man in his late teens or twenties in good health. Some clones in this sample may be carry-over from other donors' samples. The CDR3 here is CASSPDPYEQYF. CDR3 bases: TGTGCCAGCTCCCCCGACCCTTACGAGCAGTACTTC.